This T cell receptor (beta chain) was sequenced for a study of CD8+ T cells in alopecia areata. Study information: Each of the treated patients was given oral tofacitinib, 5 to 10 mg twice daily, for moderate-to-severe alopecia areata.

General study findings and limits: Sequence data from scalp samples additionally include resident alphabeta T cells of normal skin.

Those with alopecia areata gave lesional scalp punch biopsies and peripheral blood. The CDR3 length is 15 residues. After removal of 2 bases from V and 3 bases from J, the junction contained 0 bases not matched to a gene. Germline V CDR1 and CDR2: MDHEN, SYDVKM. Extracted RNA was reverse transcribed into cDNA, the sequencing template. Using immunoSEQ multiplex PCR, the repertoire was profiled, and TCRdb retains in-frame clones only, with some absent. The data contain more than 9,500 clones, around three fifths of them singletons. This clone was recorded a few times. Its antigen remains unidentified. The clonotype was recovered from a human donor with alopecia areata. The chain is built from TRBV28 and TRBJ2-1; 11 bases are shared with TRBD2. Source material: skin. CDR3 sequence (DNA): TGTGCCAGCAGTTTACTAGCGGGAGGCTACAATGAGCAGTTCTTC. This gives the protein CASSLLAGGYNEQFF.